The present T cell receptor (beta chain) was sequenced within a study of CD8 T cells in ankylosing spondylitis. Study-wide results and limits: Clones linked to disease were reported to show significant enrichment in matched ankylosing spondylitis synovial fluid. Disease-linked clones were CD8+ and relatively rare in peripheral blood. Characteristic, it appeared, of ankylosing spondylitis blood was a TCR beta motif of seven or eight highly homologous variants.

As to this clonotype: As yet, its antigen is unknown.

CDR3 length: 14 amino acids. Looked up from germline, CDR1 is MDHEN and CDR2 is SYDVKM. Trimming left V 2 bases short and J 4 bases short, with 11 bases between. Quantitative 5'-RACE with molecular barcodes produced the TCR beta libraries. MiXCR, run by TCRdb on the 5' RACE reads, gives a single entry per CDR3 protein. Of about 260,000 distinct CDR3 sequences detected, around 20% appear once; the ten largest clones hold about 8%. The sequence was obtained from a male donor with ankylosing spondylitis or in good health (not recorded which). The genes are TRBV28 and TRBJ1-2; no clear D gene. The specimen was blood, either unsorted or a sorted T cell fraction (not recorded which). The CDR3 sequence: CASSLAQTGYGYTF. The CDR3 DNA is TGTGCCAGCAGTTTAGCTCAGACGGGCTATGGCTACACCTTC.